This T cell receptor beta chain was documented in a study of T cell repertoires in cytomegalovirus infection. Study at large: CMV infection together with matching HLA type was indicated by public TCR beta signatures.

TCRdb re-called the reads through MiXCR, storing one row per CDR3 protein. The data show 250,000 to 300,000 distinct CDR3 sequences, with about 25% seen just once and over 11% held by the top ten. General study results and limits: HLA-C-restricted CMV-specific TCR beta clonotypes were dominant in the ex vivo response. There were carriers of CMV plus the relevant HLA, and cumulative public TCR beta family frequency identified them.

This clonotype occurred many times. What it binds is unknown. Per germline, CDR1 MNHEY and CDR2 SMNVEV (reference sequence). The CDR3 has 15 residues. The V gene lost 3 bases and the J gene lost 3 bases, with 14 bases spanning the gap. Sequencing was performed on PBMCs. The J gene is TRBJ1-1, the V gene TRBV27; D is unresolved. The TCR comes from a human donor in good health (CMV status not recorded). Some clones in this sample may be carry-over from other donors' samples. In DNA, the CDR3 is TGTGCCAGCAGTTTCGTAGTGGGCGGGGACACTGAAGCTTTCTTT. This codes for CASSFVVGGDTEAFF.